This TCR beta chain comes out of a study of blood T cell repertoires in COVID-19. Study-wide background: There were acute and convalescent COVID-19 samples, and they came from the United States, Italy and Spain. Sample material is recorded as cDNA or gDNA derived from T cells, B-cell-depleted T cells, or PBMCs.

CDR3 length: 13 residues. V lost 5 bases and J 7 bases, leaving 12 bases between the germline ends. Germline CDR1 reads LGHDT; CDR2 reads YNNKEL (reference sequence). Original analysis: Nucleated cell counts were estimated from reference gene primer amplification. The method was immunoSEQ multiplex PCR; TCRdb's version includes in-frame clones alone and lacks a portion of them. That table gives V, J and clone size, and the DNA gave D and trimming. The sample includes tens of thousands of clones, about 77% of them seen just once. Recruited during active infection, patients (from Seattle) were subsequently followed longitudinally.

The rearrangement joins TRBV3-1 (or the pseudogene TRBV3-2) to TRBJ2-1; TRBD1 is a possible D gene (6 bases). This TCR derives from a man between 65 and 85 years old with COVID-19, enrolled during active disease. Sequences were obtained from peripheral blood. The CDR3 sequence: CASSYGQLNEQFF. As DNA, the CDR3 is TGTGCCAGCAGCTACGGACAGCTTAATGAGCAGTTCTTC.